These 9 T cell receptor beta chains were sequenced from one sample in a study of CD8 T cells in Susac syndrome. It was with random hexamers that about 0.45 to 1 ug RNA was reverse transcribed. TCRdb ran MiXCR on the immunoSEQ multiplex PCR reads and lists one entry per CDR3 protein. The repertoire holds 150,000 to 200,000 distinct CDR3 sequences, with around 93% as singletons. Material for sequencing was CD4+ T cells from PBMCs. Source of these receptors: a human donor in good health.

This chain joins TRBV20-1 and TRBJ2-5; 11 bases are shared with TRBD2. In germline, CDR1 is DFQATT, CDR2 SNEGSKA (reference sequence). This CDR3 has 15 residues. Trimming cost V 4 bases and J 5 bases; bases outside gene matches: 9. CDR3 sequence reads: CSAIDLAGGLETQYF. The DNA of the CDR3 is TGCAGTGCTATCGATTTAGCGGGGGGGCTTGAGACCCAGTACTTC.

This clonotype has just one count. The chain joins TRBV7-2 to TRBJ2-5; D remains unclear. The length of the CDR3 is 15 residues. The germline gives CDR1 SGHTA, CDR2 FQGNSA. Trimming shortened V by 5 bases and J by 2 bases, and 15 bases separated the two germline ends. The CDR3 sequence is CASSPRPGPQETQYF. CDR3 coding DNA: TGTGCCAGCAGCCCCCGTCCCGGCCCACAAGAGACCCAGTACTTC.

The rearrangement links TRBV10-3 to TRBJ2-5; no definite D call. The germline V gene encodes CDR1 ENHRY and CDR2 SYGVKD. V gave up 4 bases and J gave up 2 bases, with 8 bases separating them. The length of the CDR3 is 13 residues. CDR3 in DNA: TGTGCCATCAGTGCGCTAGGGCAAGAGACCCAGTACTTC. It specifies CAISALGQETQYF.

The chain combines TRBV28 with TRBJ1-2; no firm D call. The V and J ends lost 3 bases and 4 bases respectively, with 6 bases between them. The V gene's germline CDR1 is MDHEN and CDR2 SYDVKM. The CDR3 length is 12 residues. CDR3 in DNA: TGTGCCAGCAGTTTGTCGGTCTATGGCTACACCTTC. It codes for CASSLSVYGYTF.

This clonotype was detected only once. The CDR3, as DNA: TGTGCCAGCTCCCCTGGTGGCCTCCGGAACACTGAAGCTTTCTTT. Translated: CASSPGGLRNTEAFF. V is TRBV18 and J is TRBJ1-1; D unclear. Germline V gene sequence: CDR1 KGHSH, CDR2 LQKENI. The CDR3 contains 15 residues. Between the trimmed V and J ends, which lost 6 bases and 1 base, there was a span of 15 bases.

The rearrangement joins TRBV7-2 to TRBJ2-5, with 7 bases aligning to TRBD1. This CDR3 spans 15 amino acids. V lost 5 bases, J lost 0 bases, and 6 bases stayed unmatched. The germline CDR1 and CDR2 sequences are SGHTA and FQGNSA. DNA of the CDR3: TGTGCCAGCAGCCCAAGACAGGGATACCAAGAGACCCAGTACTTC. As protein: CASSPRQGYQETQYF.

This chain joins TRBV3-1 and TRBJ2-3; tentatively, D is TRBD1 or TRBD2 (6 bases each). The germline V and J ends were trimmed by 4 bases and 0 bases, with 11 bases remaining between them. Germline lookup yields CDR1 LGHDT and CDR2 YNNKEL (reference sequence). CDR3 size: 15 residues. The CDR3 sequence: CASSLGGFSTDTQYF. CDR3 nucleotide sequence: TGTGCCAGCAGCCTAGGGGGGTTTAGCACAGATACGCAGTATTTT.

This clonotype was recorded once. This chain links TRBV20-1 with TRBJ2-1; 8 nucleotides line up with TRBD2. V lost 0 bases to trimming and J lost 6 bases; unmatched junction nucleotides: 7. Germline V gives CDR1 DFQATT, CDR2 SNEGSKA (reference sequence). This CDR3 is 15 amino acids long. The CDR3 protein is CSARDPLAGGNEQFF. CDR3 coding DNA: TGCAGTGCTAGAGACCCCCTAGCGGGTGGCAATGAGCAGTTCTTC.

This chain links TRBV7-6 with TRBJ1-2, with 7 bases aligning to TRBD1. Germline assignment: CDR1 SGHVS and CDR2 FNYEAQ. Germline trimming cut 1 base from V and 6 bases from J; bases unmatched to any gene: 5. This CDR3 has 14 amino acids. CDR3: CASSLDPGGNGYTF. The CDR3 coding sequence is TGTGCCAGCAGCTTAGATCCAGGGGGAAATGGCTACACCTTC.